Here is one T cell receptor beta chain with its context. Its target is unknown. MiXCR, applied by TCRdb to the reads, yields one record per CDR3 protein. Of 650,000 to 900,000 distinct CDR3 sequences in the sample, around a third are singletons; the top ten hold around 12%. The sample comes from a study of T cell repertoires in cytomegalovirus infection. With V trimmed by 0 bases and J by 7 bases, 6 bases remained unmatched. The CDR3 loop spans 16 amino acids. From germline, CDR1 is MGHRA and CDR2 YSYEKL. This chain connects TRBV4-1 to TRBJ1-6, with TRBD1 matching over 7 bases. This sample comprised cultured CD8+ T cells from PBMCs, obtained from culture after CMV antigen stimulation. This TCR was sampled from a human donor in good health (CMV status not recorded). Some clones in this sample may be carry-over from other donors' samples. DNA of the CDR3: TGCGCCAGCAGCCAAGAGGGGCAGGGGGGCAATTCACCCCTCCACTTT. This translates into CASSQEGQGGNSPLHF.